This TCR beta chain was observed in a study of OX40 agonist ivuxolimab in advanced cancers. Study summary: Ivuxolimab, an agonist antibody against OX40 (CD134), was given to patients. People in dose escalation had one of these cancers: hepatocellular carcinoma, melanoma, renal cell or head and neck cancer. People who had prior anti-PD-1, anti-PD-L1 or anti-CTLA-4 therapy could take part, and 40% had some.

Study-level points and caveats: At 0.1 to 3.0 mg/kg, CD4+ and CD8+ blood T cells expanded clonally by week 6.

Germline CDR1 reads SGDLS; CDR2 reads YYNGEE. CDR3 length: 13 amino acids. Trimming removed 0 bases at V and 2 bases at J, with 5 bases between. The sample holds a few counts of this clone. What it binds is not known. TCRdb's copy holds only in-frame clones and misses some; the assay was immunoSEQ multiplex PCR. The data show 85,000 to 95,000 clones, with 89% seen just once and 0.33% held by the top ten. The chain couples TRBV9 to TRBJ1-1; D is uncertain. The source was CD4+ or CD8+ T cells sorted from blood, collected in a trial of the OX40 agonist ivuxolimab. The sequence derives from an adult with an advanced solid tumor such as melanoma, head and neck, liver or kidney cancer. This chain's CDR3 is CASSVVFNTEAFF. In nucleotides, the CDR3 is TGTGCCAGCAGCGTAGTATTTAACACTGAAGCTTTCTTT.